This T cell receptor (beta chain) was retrieved from a study of T cell changes during pregnancy in multiple sclerosis. J was trimmed by 0 bases and V by 2 bases; bases with no gene match: 4. CDR3 length equals 18 residues. In germline, CDR1 is SGHRS, CDR2 YFSETQ. Libraries were prepared by immunoSEQ multiplex PCR; TCRdb keeps only in-frame clonotypes and omits some of them. This table has about 87,000 clones, over 85% appearing once. The chain has TRBV5-1 and TRBJ2-2, with TRBD2 matching 13 bases. Sequences were derived from peripheral blood, sampled in the third trimester of pregnancy. This sequence was found in a female donor in good health, enrolled as a control in a pregnancy study. CDR3 DNA: TGCGCCAGCAGCTTCTTCGGGACTAGCGGGGCGAACACCGGGGAGCTGTTTTTT. This encodes CASSFFGTSGANTGELFF.